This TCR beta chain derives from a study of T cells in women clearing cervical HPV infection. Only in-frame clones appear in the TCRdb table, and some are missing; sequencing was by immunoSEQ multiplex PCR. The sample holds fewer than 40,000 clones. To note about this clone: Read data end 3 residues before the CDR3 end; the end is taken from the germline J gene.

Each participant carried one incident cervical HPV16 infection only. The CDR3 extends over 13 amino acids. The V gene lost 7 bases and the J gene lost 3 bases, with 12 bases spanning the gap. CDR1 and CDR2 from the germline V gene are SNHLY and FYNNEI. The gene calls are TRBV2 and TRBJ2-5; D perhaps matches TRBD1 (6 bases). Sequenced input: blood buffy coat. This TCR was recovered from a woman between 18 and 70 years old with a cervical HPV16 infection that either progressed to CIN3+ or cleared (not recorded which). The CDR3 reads CASNPGQKETQYF. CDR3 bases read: TGTGCCAGCAACCCTGGACAGAAAGAGACC.